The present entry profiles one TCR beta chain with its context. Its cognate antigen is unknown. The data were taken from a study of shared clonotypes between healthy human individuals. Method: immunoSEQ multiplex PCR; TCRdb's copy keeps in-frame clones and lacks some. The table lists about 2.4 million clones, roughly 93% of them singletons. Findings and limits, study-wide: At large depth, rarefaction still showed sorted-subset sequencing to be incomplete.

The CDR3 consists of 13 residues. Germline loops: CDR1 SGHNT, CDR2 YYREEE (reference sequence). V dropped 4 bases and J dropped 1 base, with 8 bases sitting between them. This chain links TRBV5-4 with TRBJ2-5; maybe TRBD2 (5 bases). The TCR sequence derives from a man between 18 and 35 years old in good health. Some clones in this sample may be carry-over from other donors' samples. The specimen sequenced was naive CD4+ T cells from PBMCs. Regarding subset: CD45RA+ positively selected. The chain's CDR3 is CASSPDFQETQYF. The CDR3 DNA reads TGTGCCAGCAGCCCGGACTTCCAAGAGACCCAGTACTTC.